These T cell receptor beta chains were read from a single sample in a study of blood T cell repertoires in COVID-19. Repertoires were generated with immunoSEQ multiplex PCR, while TCRdb's copy carries only in-frame clones and drops some. Here the sample spans about 300,000 clones, approximately 89% being singletons. The sample taken for sequencing was peripheral blood. The receptors stem from a woman in her 30s with COVID-19, enrolled during active disease. CDR3s include the opening cysteine and the closing phenylalanine or tryptophan.

CDR3 protein	V gene	J gene
CSVERGTGGGNTIYF	TRBV29-1	TRBJ1-3
CASSPTPTNTEAFF	TRBV28	TRBJ1-1
CASSTNLLAATNEKLFF	TRBV5-8	TRBJ1-4
CASSSQVDSNQPQHF	TRBV27	TRBJ1-5
CSVVGLSYEQYF	TRBV29-1	TRBJ2-7
CASRYKRGDTEAFF	TRBV27	TRBJ1-1
CSVGTSQNTEAFF	TRBV29-1	TRBJ1-1
CASSLGRTSGVNTGELFF	TRBV11-2	TRBJ2-2
CASRDRQGNTEAFF	TRBV27	TRBJ1-1
CASSYHPASYGYTF	TRBV6-5	TRBJ1-2
CASSQDQGREQYF	TRBV4-1	TRBJ2-7
CASSNRGYEQYF	TRBV21-1	TRBJ2-7
CASTPTGGRGYTF	TRBV12-3/TRBV12-4	TRBJ1-2
CASSKGGNTGELFF	TRBV9	TRBJ2-2
CASSAGDSMNTEAFF	TRBV9	TRBJ1-1
CASSLEVRGIGNTIYF	TRBV7-8	TRBJ1-3
CASKKGLGTVYGYTF	TRBV2	TRBJ1-2
CASSEWRTGTYEQYF	TRBV6-1	TRBJ2-7
CASSYSNRNTEAFF	TRBV6-5	TRBJ1-1
CASSTGSFDPLHF	TRBV2	TRBJ1-6
CASSSLAGVPTDTQYF	TRBV6-5	TRBJ2-3
CASSYSTRNEAFF	TRBV6-2/TRBV6-3	TRBJ1-1
CATSRDRGTGELFF	TRBV15	TRBJ2-2
CASIDSSYNSPLHF	TRBV28	TRBJ1-6
CASSLAEGVLTF	TRBV11-2	TRBJ2-6
CASSKASGVGGTDTQYF	TRBV21-1	TRBJ2-3
CAKQRTRAGELFF	TRBV7-2	TRBJ2-2
CASSYANWQGAAPLHF	TRBV6-6	TRBJ1-6
CASSDGTYGTDTQYF	TRBV6-1	TRBJ2-3
CASSQDRVGDTQYF	TRBV3-1/TRBV3-2	TRBJ2-3
CASSKRGGWSHYNSPLHF	TRBV21-1	TRBJ1-6
CASTDRETEKLFF	TRBV2	TRBJ1-4
CASSILSGTGGLNTEAFF	TRBV19	TRBJ1-1
CASSAQGWDTQYF	TRBV19	TRBJ2-3
CASSNQGAVNGYTF	TRBV28	TRBJ1-2
CASSLGLRGQNNSPLHF	TRBV5-1	TRBJ1-6
CASSLRASGGETDTQYF	TRBV7-8	TRBJ2-3
CASSFNLGQYKQETQYF	TRBV7-6	TRBJ2-5
CASSVGQGSYNSPLHF	TRBV9	TRBJ1-6
CASSEYGQGNTEAFF	TRBV6-1	TRBJ1-1
CASSFRTRSSYNSPLHF	TRBV28	TRBJ1-6
CASSSRYNSPLHF	TRBV19	TRBJ1-6
CASSLLGQGTEAFF	TRBV7-9	TRBJ1-1
CASARRMNTEAFF	TRBV19	TRBJ1-1
CASSPGQGLSNYGYTF	TRBV28	TRBJ1-2
CSVAGTGGPYGYTF	TRBV29-1	TRBJ1-2
CASSQGLTGGADQPQHF	TRBV4-1	TRBJ1-5
CASSPKTGAGYTF	TRBV6-5	TRBJ1-2
CASKQVGTEAFF	TRBV2	TRBJ1-1
CASSSVSGIGKLFF	TRBV7-9	TRBJ1-4
CASAPGGTGYTF	TRBV6-5	TRBJ1-2
CASSTGQENEKLFF	TRBV7-2	TRBJ1-4
CASSQDSGGQFF	TRBV3-1/TRBV3-2	TRBJ2-1
CASSLMFQGNQPQHF	TRBV7-2	TRBJ1-5